A single sample is the source of the 13 T cell receptor beta chains below, sequenced in a study of memory CD4+ T cells and cytomegalovirus serostatus. The sort gate was single viable CD3+CD4+CD8-CD45RO+ cells for memory CD4+ T cells. Generated by immunoSEQ multiplex PCR, the TCRdb table keeps only in-frame clones and is missing some. The data hold under 50,000 clones, with roughly 72% observed a single time. Sequenced material: memory CD4+ T cells from blood. These receptors were collected from an adult in good health and CMV-seropositive.

The chain has TRBV28 and TRBJ1-6; D ambiguous. Germline lookup yields CDR1 MDHEN and CDR2 SYDVKM. This CDR3 is built from 15 residues. The V and J ends lost 2 bases and 6 bases respectively, with 11 bases between them. DNA for the CDR3: TGTGCCAGCAGTTTAGACCAAAGAAGTAATTCACCCCTCCACTTT. This encodes CASSLDQRSNSPLHF.

This clone was seen a few times. V gene TRBV15 combines with J gene TRBJ2-7, with 7 bases identical to TRBD1. V lost 10 bases, J lost 0 bases, and 6 bases stayed unmatched. CDR1 is LNHNV and CDR2 is YYDKDF in the germline V gene (reference sequence). The CDR3 is 13 residues long. CDR3 residues: CASRRDSSYEQYF. Here the CDR3 DNA reads TGTGCCAGCCGCCGGGACAGCTCCTACGAGCAGTACTTC.

This chain uses TRBV7-2 with TRBJ2-2; D call uncertain. The CDR3 runs to 13 residues. Germline CDR1 SGHTA, CDR2 FQGNSA. The V end was cut by 1 base, the J end by 5 bases, with 5 bases between. The CDR3 protein is CASSLGRTGELFF. The CDR3, as DNA: TGTGCCAGCAGCTTAGGAAGGACCGGGGAGCTGTTTTTT.

The chain employs TRBV6-5 and TRBJ1-4; tentatively, D is TRBD1 (5 bases). The CDR3 runs 15 residues. V was clipped by 4 bases and J by 2 bases, with 11 bases between them. Per the germline V gene, CDR1 is MNHEY and CDR2 is SVGAGI. The CDR3 protein is CASSSTWGTNEKLFF. As DNA, the CDR3 is TGTGCCAGCAGTTCCACCTGGGGCACTAATGAAAAACTGTTTTTT.

Note on this clone: The sample carries other DNA sequences with the same CDR3. The CDR3 bases are TGCGCCAGCAGCTTGTTGCAGAACACTGAAGCTTTCTTT. Encoded protein: CASSLLQNTEAFF. J is TRBJ1-1 and V is TRBV5-1; D is undetermined. V was shortened by 1 base and J by 1 base, with 5 bases between the two germline ends. Germline V gene lookup returns CDR1 SGHRS and CDR2 YFSETQ. The CDR3 is 13 residues long.

A few counts support this clone. The J gene is TRBJ2-2, the V gene TRBV6-5, with TRBD2 as a possible D gene (5 bases). The CDR3 extends over 16 amino acids. Germline V gene data show CDR1 as MNHEY and CDR2 as SVGAGI. Trimming pared 4 bases from V and 1 base from J, leaving 13 bases between. CDR3 protein: CASSLGGSLNTGELFF. In nucleotides, the CDR3 is TGTGCCAGCAGTTTAGGAGGTAGCTTGAACACCGGGGAGCTGTTTTTT.

This sequence joins TRBV19 and TRBJ1-6; TRBD1 might be the D (6 bases). Between the trimmed V and J ends, which lost 5 bases and 7 bases, there was a span of 18 bases. CDR1 and CDR2 from the germline V gene are LNHDA and SQIVND (reference sequence). This CDR3 region has 16 residues. CDR3 loop: CASSSSGRGDNSPLHF. The CDR3, as DNA: TGTGCCAGTAGTTCCTCCGGCAGGGGAGACAATTCACCCCTCCACTTT.

The J gene is TRBJ2-2, the V gene TRBV6-1; 7 bases fit TRBD1. Losses at the gene ends were 5 bases for V and 3 bases for J; bases not matched to a gene: 6. Germline values: CDR1 MNHNS, CDR2 SASEGT. This CDR3 region has 15 residues. The CDR3 DNA reads TGTGCCAGCAGTCCCGCCGGGACAGACACCGGGGAGCTGTTTTTT. Translated: CASSPAGTDTGELFF.

V usage is TRBV2 and J usage is TRBJ1-5, with D uncertain. The CDR3 runs to 14 residues. Germline V lookup: CDR1 SNHLY, CDR2 FYNNEI. Trimming pared 6 bases from V and 5 bases from J, leaving 14 bases between. CDR3 residues: CASRGSFGYQPQHF. CDR3 sequence (DNA): TGTGCCAGCAGGGGGTCCTTTGGGTATCAGCCCCAGCATTTT. Supplemented by reference TRBV2 and TRBJ1-5, the full variable domain reads EPEVTQTPSHQVTQMGQEVILRCVPISNHLYFYWYRQILGQKVEFLVSFYNNEISEKSEIFDDQFSVERPDGSNFTLKIRSTKLEDSAMYFCASRGSFGYQPQHFGDGTRLSIL.

This clone has a single count. The rearrangement links TRBV9 to TRBJ1-2, with 10 nucleotides matching TRBD1. Germline assignment: CDR1 SGDLS and CDR2 YYNGEE. Unmatched junction bases numbered 6, after V lost 5 bases and J lost 2 bases. The CDR3 runs to 15 residues. The CDR3, as DNA: TGTGCCAGCAGAGGACAGGGGGGTAAAAACTATGGCTACACCTTC. Translated: CASRGQGGKNYGYTF.

The chain is built from TRBV18 and TRBJ1-2; TRBD1 is a possible D gene (5 bases). This CDR3 region has 17 residues. CDR1 KGHSH and CDR2 LQKENI come from the germline V gene. Trimming shortened V by 3 bases and J by 0 bases, and 17 bases separated the two germline ends. CDR3 DNA: TGTGCCAGCTCACCGCAAGGGACGGCCCTAGCTAACTATGGCTACACCTTC. As protein: CASSPQGTALANYGYTF.

The chain couples TRBV13 to TRBJ2-4; D is possibly TRBD1 (6 bases). CDR3 length equals 14 residues. Germline CDR1 and CDR2: PRHDT and FYEKMQ (reference sequence). V lost 4 bases, J lost 8 bases, and 15 bases lay in between. CDR3 region: CASSWTGTSDIQYF. DNA of the CDR3: TGTGCCAGCAGCTGGACCGGGACATCTGACATTCAGTACTTC.

CDR3 region: CASRERPTEISYNEQFF. The CDR3, as DNA: TGTGCCAGCAGGGAGAGGCCGACAGAGATCTCCTACAATGAGCAGTTCTTC. This chain uses TRBV2 with TRBJ2-1, with a weak D call TRBD1 (5 bases). This CDR3 region has 17 residues. V lost 6 bases and J 0 bases, leaving 18 bases between the germline ends. Germline CDR1 SNHLY, CDR2 FYNNEI.